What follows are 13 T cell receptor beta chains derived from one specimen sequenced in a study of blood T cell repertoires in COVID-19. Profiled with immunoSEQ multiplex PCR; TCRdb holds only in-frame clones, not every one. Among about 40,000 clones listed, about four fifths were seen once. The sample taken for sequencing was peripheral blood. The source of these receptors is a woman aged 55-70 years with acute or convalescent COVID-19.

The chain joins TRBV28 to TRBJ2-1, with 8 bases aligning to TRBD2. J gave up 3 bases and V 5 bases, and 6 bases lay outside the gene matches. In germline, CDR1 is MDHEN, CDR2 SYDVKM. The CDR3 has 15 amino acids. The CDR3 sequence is CASSPGGANYNEQFF. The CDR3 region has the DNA TGTGCCAGCAGTCCCGGGGGGGCCAACTACAATGAGCAGTTCTTC.

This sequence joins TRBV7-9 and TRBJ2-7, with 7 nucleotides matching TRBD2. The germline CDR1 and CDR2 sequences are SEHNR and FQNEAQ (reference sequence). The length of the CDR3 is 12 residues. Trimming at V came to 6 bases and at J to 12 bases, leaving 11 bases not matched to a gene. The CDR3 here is CASSQGEGEGYF. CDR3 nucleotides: TGTGCCAGCAGTCAAGGGGAGGGAGAGGGGTACTTC.

The CDR3 DNA follows: TGTGCCAGCAGTCCCCAGCTGAGCGTCGTAAACACCGGGGAGCTGTTTTTT. Translation: CASSPQLSVVNTGELFF. The chain couples TRBV6-6 to TRBJ2-2; D remains unclear. Per germline, CDR1 MNHNY and CDR2 SVGAGI (reference sequence). This CDR3 comprises 17 residues. V shed 5 bases and J shed 2 bases, with 18 bases lying between them.

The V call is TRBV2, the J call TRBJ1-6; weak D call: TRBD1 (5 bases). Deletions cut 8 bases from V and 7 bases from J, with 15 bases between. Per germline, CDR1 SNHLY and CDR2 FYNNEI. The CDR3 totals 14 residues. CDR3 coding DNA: TGTGCCAGCTATCAGGGCGGGGAGAATTCACCCCTCCACTTT. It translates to CASYQGGENSPLHF.

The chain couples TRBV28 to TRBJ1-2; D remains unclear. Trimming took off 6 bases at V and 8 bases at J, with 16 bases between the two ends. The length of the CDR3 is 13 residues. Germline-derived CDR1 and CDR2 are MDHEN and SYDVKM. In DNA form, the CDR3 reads TGTGCCAGCAGGCCCGGGCGGGTGGGGGGCTACACCTTC. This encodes CASRPGRVGGYTF.

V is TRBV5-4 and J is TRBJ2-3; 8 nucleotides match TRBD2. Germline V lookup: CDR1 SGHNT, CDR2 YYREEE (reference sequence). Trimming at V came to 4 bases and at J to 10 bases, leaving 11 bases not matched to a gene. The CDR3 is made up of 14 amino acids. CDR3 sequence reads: CASSERGGPFPQYF. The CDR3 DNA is TGTGCCAGCAGCGAACGGGGGGGCCCCTTCCCGCAGTATTTT. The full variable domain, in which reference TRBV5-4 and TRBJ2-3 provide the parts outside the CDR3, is ETGVTQSPTHLIKTRGQQVTLRCSSQSGHNTVSWYQQALGQGPQFIFQYYREEENGRGNFPPRFSGLQFPNYSSELNVNALELDDSALYLCASSERGGPFPQYFGPGTRLTVL.

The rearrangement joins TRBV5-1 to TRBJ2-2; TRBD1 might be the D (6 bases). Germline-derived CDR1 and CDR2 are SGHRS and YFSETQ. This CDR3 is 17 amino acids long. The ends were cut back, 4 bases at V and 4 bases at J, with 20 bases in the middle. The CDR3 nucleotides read TGCGCCAGCAGCCCTCATCTTAGGGGGTCGACCACCGGGGAGCTGTTTTTT. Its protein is CASSPHLRGSTTGELFF. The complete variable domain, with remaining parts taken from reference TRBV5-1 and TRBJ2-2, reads KAGVTQTPRYLIKTRGQQVTLSCSPISGHRSVSWYQQTPGQGLQFLFEYFSETQRNKGNFPGRFSGRQFSNSRSEMNVSTLELGDSALYLCASSPHLRGSTTGELFFGEGSRLTVL.

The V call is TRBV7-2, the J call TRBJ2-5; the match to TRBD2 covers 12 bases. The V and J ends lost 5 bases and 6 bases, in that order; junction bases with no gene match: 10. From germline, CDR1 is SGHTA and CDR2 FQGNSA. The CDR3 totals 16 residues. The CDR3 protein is CASSIRASGGAKTQYF. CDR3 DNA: TGTGCCAGCAGCATAAGAGCTAGCGGGGGGGCGAAGACCCAGTACTTC.

CDR3 amino acids: CASSYGSSGANVLTF. The CDR3 DNA reads TGTGCCAGCAGTTACGGGAGCTCTGGGGCCAACGTCCTGACTTTC. V and J are TRBV6-5 and TRBJ2-6; TRBD2 is a possible D gene (5 bases). Trimming removed 2 bases at V and 0 bases at J, with 5 bases between. Germline CDR1 MNHEY, CDR2 SVGAGI. This CDR3 has 15 residues.

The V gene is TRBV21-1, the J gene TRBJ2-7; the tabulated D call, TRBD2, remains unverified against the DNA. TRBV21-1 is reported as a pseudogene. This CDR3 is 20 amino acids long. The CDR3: CASSKMYSASGRGSSYEQYF. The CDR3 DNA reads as TGTGCCAGCAGCAAAATGTATTCGGCTAGCGGGAGGGGTAGCTCCTACGAGCAGTACTTC.

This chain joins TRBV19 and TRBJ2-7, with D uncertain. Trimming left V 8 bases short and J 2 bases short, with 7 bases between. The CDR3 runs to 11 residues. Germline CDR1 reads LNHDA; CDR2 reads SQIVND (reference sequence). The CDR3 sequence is CASGLTYEQYF. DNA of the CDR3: TGTGCCAGTGGGCTTACCTACGAGCAGTACTTC.

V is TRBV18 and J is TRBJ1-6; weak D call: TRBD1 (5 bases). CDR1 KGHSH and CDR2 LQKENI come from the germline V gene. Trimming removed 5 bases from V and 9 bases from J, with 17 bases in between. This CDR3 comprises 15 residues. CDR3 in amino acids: CASSSREGEISPLHF. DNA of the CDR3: TGTGCCAGCTCAAGCAGGGAGGGAGAAATTTCACCCCTCCACTTT. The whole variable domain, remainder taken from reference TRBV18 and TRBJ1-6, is NAGVMQNPRHLVRRRGQEARLRCSPMKGHSHVYWYRQLPEEGLKFMVYLQKENIIDESGMPKERFSAEFPKEGPSILRIQQVVRGDSAAYFCASSSREGEISPLHFGNGTRLTVT.

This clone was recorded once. The chain's CDR3 is CATPTGTAYEQYF. DNA for the CDR3: TGTGCCACCCCGACAGGTACAGCCTACGAGCAGTACTTC. V gene TRBV24-1 combines with J gene TRBJ2-7, with D possibly TRBD1 on 6 matching bases. The CDR3 has 13 residues. The V gene lost 9 bases and the J gene lost 2 bases, with 13 bases spanning the gap. In germline, CDR1 is KGHDR, CDR2 SFDVKD.